The clone carrying this TCR beta chain was counted only a few times. The antigen is unknown. This entry is derived from a study of T-cell memory formation after mild COVID-19. Study outcomes and limitations: Nothing showed for sure that second-wave clones peaking on day 37 were SARS-CoV-2 specific.

There are 16 residues in the CDR3. With 6 bases clipped from V and 7 bases from J, the junction kept 10 bases outside the gene matches. Germline lookup yields CDR1 MDHEN and CDR2 SYDVKM. TCRdb used MiXCR to reprocess the 5' RACE reads, holding one entry per CDR3 protein. Among about 260,000 distinct CDR3 sequences listed, roughly 8.2% were seen once. The origin of this receptor is a young man who had mild COVID-19 (a few samples of this study predate the infection). Cell type and time point are not known. The genes are TRBV28 and TRBJ2-1; 12 positions match TRBD1. The sequencing sample was made of PBMCs or a T cell subset sorted from them (not recorded which). For the CDR3, the DNA is TGTGCCAGCAGCCCCCCGGGACAGGGGGCTGGAAATGAGCAGTTCTTC. Amino acids: CASSPPGQGAGNEQFF.